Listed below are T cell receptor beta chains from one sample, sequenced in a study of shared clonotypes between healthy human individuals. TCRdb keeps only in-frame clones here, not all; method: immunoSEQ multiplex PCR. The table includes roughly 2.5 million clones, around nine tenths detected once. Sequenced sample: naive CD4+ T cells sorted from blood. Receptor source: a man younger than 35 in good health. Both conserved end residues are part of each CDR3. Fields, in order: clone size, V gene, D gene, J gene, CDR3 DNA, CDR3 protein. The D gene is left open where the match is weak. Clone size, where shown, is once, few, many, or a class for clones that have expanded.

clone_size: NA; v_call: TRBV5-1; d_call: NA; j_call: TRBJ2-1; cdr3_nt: TGCGCCAGCAGCTTGGATGTACTCTACAATGAGCAGTTCTTC; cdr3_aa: CASSLDVLYNEQFF
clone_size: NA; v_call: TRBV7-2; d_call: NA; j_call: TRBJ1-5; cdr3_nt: TGTGCCAGCAGCTTCCCAGGTAGCAATCAGCCCCAGCATTTT; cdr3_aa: CASSFPGSNQPQHF
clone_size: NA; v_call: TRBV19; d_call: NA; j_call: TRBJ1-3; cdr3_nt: TGTGCCAGTAGTACCCCCCAGGACTGGAGATCTGGAAACACCATATATTTT; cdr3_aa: CASSTPQDWRSGNTIYF
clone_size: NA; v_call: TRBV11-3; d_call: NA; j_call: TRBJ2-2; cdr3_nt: TGTGCCAGCAGCTTTGGGTCCGGGGAGCTGTTTTTT; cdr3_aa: CASSFGSGELFF
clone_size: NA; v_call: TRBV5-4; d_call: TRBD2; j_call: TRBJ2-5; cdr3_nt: TGTGCCAGCAGCTTAGGGACTAGCGGGGAGACCCAGTACTTC; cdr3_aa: CASSLGTSGETQYF
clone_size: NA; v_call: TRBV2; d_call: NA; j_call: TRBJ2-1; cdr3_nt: TGTGCCAGCAGTGAACTAGCGCCCTCCTACAATGAGCAGTTCTTC; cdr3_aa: CASSELAPSYNEQFF
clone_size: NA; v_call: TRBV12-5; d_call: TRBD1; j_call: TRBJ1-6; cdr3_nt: TGTGCTAGTGGTTTCGGGACAGGGTCCTATAATTCACCCCTCCACTTT; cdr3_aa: CASGFGTGSYNSPLHF
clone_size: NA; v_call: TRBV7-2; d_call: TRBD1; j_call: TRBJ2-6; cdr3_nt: TGTGCCAGCAGCTCTGGACAGGGTGCAAACGTCCTGACTTTC; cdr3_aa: CASSSGQGANVLTF
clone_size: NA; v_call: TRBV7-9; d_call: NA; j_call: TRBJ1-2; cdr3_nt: TGTGCCAGCAGCTTAGTTGAAGGGGCCTCTGGCTACACCTTC; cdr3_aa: CASSLVEGASGYTF
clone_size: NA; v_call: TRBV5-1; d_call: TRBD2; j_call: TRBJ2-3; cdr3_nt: TGCGCCAGCAGCTTGGAACAGCGGGGGGGCCAGTATTTT; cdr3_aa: CASSLEQRGGQYF
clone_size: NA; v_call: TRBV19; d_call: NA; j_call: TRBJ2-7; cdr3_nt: TGTGCCAGTAGTCCCCAGCAGGGTCGCTACGAGCAGTACTTC; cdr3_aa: CASSPQQGRYEQYF
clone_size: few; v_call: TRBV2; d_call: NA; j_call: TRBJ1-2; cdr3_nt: TGTGCCAGCAGTGATCAAGACACAGGGATAGGCGGCTACACCTTC; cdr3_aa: CASSDQDTGIGGYTF
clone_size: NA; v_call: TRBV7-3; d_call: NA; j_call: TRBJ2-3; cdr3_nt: TGTGCCAGCAGCGGACGGGACGGCGATACGCAGTATTTT; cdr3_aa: CASSGRDGDTQYF
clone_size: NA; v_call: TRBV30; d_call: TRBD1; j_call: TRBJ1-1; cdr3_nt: TGTGCCTGGAGTGCTGACAGGGTTACTGAAGCTTTCTTT; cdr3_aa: CAWSADRVTEAFF
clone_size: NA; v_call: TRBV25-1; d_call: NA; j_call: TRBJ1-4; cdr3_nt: TGTGCCAGCAGTGAGGCCGGGGCTAATGAAAAACTGTTTTTT; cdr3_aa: CASSEAGANEKLFF
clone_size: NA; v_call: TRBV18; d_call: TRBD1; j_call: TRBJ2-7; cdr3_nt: TGTGCCAGCTCGACGACAGGGAGCTCCTACGAGCAGTACTTC; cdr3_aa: CASSTTGSSYEQYF
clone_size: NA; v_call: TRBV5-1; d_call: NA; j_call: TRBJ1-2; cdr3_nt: TGCGCCAGCAGCTCGGAAGGTGACTATGGCTACACCTTC; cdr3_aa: CASSSEGDYGYTF
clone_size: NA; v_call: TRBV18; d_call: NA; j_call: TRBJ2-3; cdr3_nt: TGTGCCAGCTCACCACCAAGAGGGCCTCCTCAGGCAGATACGCAGTATTTT; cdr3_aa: CASSPPRGPPQADTQYF
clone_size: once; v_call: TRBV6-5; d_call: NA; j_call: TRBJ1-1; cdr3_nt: TGTGCCAGCAGTTACCCCGGACAGAGAAAAACTGAAGCTTTCTTT; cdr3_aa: CASSYPGQRKTEAFF
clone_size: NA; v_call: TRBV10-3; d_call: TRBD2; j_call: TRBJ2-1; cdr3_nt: TGTGCCATCAGTGTAGCCGGGACTAGCTCCTACAATGAGCAGTTCTTC; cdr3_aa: CAISVAGTSSYNEQFF
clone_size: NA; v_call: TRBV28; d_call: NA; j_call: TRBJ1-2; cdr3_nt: TGTGCCAGCAGCCTAGACTCGGGTTACACCTTC; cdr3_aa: CASSLDSGYTF
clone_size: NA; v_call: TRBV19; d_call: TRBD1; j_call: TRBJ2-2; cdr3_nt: TGTGCCAGTAGTATGCGAGAACAGGGGGCAGGCGGGGAGCTGTTTTTT; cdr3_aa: CASSMREQGAGGELFF
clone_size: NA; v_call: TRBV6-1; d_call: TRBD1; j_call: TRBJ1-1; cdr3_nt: TGTGCCAGCAGTGACAGGACAGGGGCGGGGAACACTGAAGCTTTCTTT; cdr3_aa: CASSDRTGAGNTEAFF
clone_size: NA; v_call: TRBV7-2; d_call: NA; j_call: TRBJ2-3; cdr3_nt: TGTGCCAGCAGCTTGGAGCTAGCACGCACAGATACGCAGTATTTT; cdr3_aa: CASSLELARTDTQYF
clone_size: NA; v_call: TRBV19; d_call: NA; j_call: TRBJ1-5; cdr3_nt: TGTGCCAGTAGTATCTCTCCGGCCCTCTATGGGGCTCAGCCCCAGCATTTT; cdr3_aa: CASSISPALYGAQPQHF
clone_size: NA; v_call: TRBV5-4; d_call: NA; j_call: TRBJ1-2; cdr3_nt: TGTGCCAGCAGCTTTGGGCGACTTGGGGCCATCTATGGCTACACCTTC; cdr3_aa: CASSFGRLGAIYGYTF
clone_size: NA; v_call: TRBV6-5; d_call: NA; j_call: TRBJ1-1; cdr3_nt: TGTGCCAGCAGTTATAGAGGTTCTGAAGCTTTCTTT; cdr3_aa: CASSYRGSEAFF
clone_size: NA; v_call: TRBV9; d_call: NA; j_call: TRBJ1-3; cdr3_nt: TGTGCCAGCAGCGTAGTCGATACGCCTTTCTCTGGAAACACCATATATTTT; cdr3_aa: CASSVVDTPFSGNTIYF
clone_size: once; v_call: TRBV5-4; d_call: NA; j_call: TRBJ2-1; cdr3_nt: TGTGCCAGCAGCCTCGACAGGACTCTCCGGGGGAATGAGCAGTTCTTC; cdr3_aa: CASSLDRTLRGNEQFF
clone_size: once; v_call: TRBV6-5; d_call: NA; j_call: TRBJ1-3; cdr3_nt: TGTGCCAGCAGTTACCTGCCAGTTCTCTCTGGAAACACCATATATTTT; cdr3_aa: CASSYLPVLSGNTIYF
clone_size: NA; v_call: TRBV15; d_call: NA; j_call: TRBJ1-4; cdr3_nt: TGTGCCACCAGCAGCCGGAAGAATGAAAAACTGTTTTTT; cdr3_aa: CATSSRKNEKLFF
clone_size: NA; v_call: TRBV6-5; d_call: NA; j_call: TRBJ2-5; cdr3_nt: TGTGCCAGCAAATACCCGGGACCACAAGAGACCCAGTACTTC; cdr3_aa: CASKYPGPQETQYF
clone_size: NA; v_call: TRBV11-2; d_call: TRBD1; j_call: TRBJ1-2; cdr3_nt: TGTGCCAGCAGCGTGGGACAGGCAGACTATGGCTACACCTTC; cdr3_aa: CASSVGQADYGYTF
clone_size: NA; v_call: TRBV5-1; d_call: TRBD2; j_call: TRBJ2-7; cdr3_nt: TGCGCCAGTAAACTAGCGGACTACGAGCAGTACTTC; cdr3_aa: CASKLADYEQYF
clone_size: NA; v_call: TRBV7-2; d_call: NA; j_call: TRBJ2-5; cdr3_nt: TGTGCCAGCAGCTTAGAACCCTCCCGGCTTGGGACCCAGTACTTC; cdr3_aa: CASSLEPSRLGTQYF
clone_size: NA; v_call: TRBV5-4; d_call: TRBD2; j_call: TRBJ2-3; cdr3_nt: TGTGCCAGCAGCTCCCCTTCACTAGCGGGGGCTGGGGATACGCAGTATTTT; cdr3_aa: CASSSPSLAGAGDTQYF
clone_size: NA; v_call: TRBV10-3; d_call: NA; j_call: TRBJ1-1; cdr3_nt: TGTGCCATCAGTGAGCCGAGGAGGACTGAAGCTTTCTTT; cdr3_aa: CAISEPRRTEAFF
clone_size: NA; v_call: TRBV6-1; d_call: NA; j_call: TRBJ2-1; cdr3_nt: TGTGCCAGCAGTGAACGGTACAGGGACAATGAGCAGTTCTTC; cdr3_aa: CASSERYRDNEQFF
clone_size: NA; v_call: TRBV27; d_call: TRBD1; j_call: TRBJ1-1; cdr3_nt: TGTGCCAGCAGGAGGACAGGGGGCGCGAGCACTGAAGCTTTCTTT; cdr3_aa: CASRRTGGASTEAFF
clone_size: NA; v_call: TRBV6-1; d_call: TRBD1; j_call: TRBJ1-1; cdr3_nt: TGTGCCAGCAGTGAAAGGGGCAGGGGGGCAAGGACTGAAGCTTTCTTT; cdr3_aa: CASSERGRGARTEAFF
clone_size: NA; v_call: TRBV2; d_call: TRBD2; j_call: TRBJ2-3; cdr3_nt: TGTGCCAGCAGCACAGGACTAGCGGGGGCCACAGATACGCAGTATTTT; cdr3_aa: CASSTGLAGATDTQYF
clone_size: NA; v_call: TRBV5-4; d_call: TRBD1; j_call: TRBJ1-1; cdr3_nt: TGTGCCAGCAGCGTACAGGGGGGAGTCACTGAAGCTTTCTTT; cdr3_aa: CASSVQGGVTEAFF
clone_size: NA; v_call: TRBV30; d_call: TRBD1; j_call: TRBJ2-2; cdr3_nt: TGTGCCTGGAGCGATACAGGGGTGGGGACCGGGGAGCTGTTTTTT; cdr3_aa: CAWSDTGVGTGELFF
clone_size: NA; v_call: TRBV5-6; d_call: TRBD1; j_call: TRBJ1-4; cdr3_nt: TGTGCCAGCAGCTTCGGACAGGGGAGCGAAAAACTGTTTTTT; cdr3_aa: CASSFGQGSEKLFF
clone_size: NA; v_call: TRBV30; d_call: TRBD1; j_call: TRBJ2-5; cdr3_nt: TGTGCCTGGTCGGGACAGGCGAGTCTCGGGACCCAGTACTTC; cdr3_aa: CAWSGQASLGTQYF
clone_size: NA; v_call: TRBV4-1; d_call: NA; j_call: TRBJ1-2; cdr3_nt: TGCGCCAGCAGCCAAGAAAACGGTTTCTATGGCTACACCTTC; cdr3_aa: CASSQENGFYGYTF
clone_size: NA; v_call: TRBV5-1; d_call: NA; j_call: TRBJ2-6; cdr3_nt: TGCGCCAGCAGCCCCGGGGGTACGGGGGCCAACGTCCTGACTTTC; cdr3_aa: CASSPGGTGANVLTF
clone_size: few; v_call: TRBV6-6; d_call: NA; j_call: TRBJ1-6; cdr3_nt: TGTGCCAGCATCCCTGCGGGAGGCGCAAATTCACCCCTCCACTTT; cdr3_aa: CASIPAGGANSPLHF
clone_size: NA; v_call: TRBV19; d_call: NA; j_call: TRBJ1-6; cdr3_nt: TGTGCCAGTAGTTTACAGGGACTCACCTATAATTCACCCCTCCACTTT; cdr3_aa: CASSLQGLTYNSPLHF
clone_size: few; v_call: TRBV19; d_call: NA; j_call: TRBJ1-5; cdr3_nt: TGTGCCAGTAGTAAACGACAGGAACCTCGGCCCCAGCATTTT; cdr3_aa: CASSKRQEPRPQHF